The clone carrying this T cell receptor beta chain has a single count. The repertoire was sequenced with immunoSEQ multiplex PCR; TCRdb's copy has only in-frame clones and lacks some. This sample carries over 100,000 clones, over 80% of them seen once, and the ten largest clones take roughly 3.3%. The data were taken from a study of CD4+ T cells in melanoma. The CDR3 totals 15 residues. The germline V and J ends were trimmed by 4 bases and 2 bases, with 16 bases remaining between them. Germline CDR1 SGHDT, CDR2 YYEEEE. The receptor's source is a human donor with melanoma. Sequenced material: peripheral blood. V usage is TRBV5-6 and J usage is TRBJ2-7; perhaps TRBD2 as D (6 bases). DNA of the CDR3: TGTGCCAGCAGCAATGGGGACTTTATTGCCTACGAGCAGTACTTC. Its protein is CASSNGDFIAYEQYF. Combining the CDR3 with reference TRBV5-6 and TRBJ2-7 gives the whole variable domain DAGVTQSPTHLIKTRGQQVTLRCSPKSGHDTVSWYQQALGQGPQFIFQYYEEEERQRGNFPDRFSGHQFPNYSSELNVNALLLGDSALYLCASSNGDFIAYEQYFGPGTRLTVT.